The 22 T cell receptor beta chains reported below all come from one sample, sequenced in a study of blood T cell repertoires in COVID-19. Assay: immunoSEQ multiplex PCR; the TCRdb copy retains only in-frame clones and omits some. The table lists some 200,000 clones, 80% of them singletons. Sequenced: peripheral blood. Every receptor here comes from a human donor in a cohort sampled during active COVID-19.

The rearrangement links TRBV2 to TRBJ2-7; D is perhaps TRBD2 (6 bases). The CDR3 loop spans 16 amino acids. Trimming cost V 8 bases and J 2 bases, with 22 bases left between them. CDR1 SNHLY and CDR2 FYNNEI come from the germline V gene. The CDR3: CASSAGLPTPTYEQYF. CDR3 DNA: TGTGCCAGCTCTGCGGGACTCCCAACCCCAACCTACGAGCAGTACTTC.

In its sample, this clone was seen a few times. This chain joins TRBV6-5 and TRBJ1-1; no reliable D call. CDR1 and CDR2 (germline): MNHEY, SVGAGI. The CDR3 totals 16 residues. V was cut by 0 bases and J by 2 bases, with 13 bases left in between. CDR3 loop: CASSYSANVLNTEAFF. The CDR3 nucleotides are TGTGCCAGCAGTTACTCCGCTAACGTTCTAAACACTGAAGCTTTCTTT.

This rearrangement joins TRBV27 to TRBJ1-3, with a possible D match to TRBD1 (5 bases). Germline lookup yields CDR1 MNHEY and CDR2 SMNVEV (reference sequence). The CDR3 extends over 16 amino acids. V was shortened by 2 bases and J by 0 bases, with 11 bases between the two germline ends. The CDR3: CASSLGAESSGNTIYF. CDR3 nucleotides: TGTGCCAGCAGTTTAGGGGCGGAGAGCTCTGGAAACACCATATATTTT.

This clone has just one count. This chain links TRBV6-2 or TRBV6-3 with TRBJ2-2; D unclear. Trimming shortened V by 5 bases and J by 4 bases, and 8 bases separated the two germline ends. This CDR3 region has 13 residues. Germline V gene lookup returns CDR1 MNHEY and CDR2 SVGEGT. In DNA form, the CDR3 reads TGTGCCAGCAGTATGGCACGCACCGGGGAGCTGTTTTTT. This codes for CASSMARTGELFF.

The chain uses TRBV27 and TRBJ2-5; D may be TRBD1 (5 bases). V was cut by 0 bases and J by 6 bases, with 11 bases left in between. This CDR3 has 14 amino acids. The germline V gene has CDR1 MNHEY and CDR2 SMNVEV (reference sequence). The CDR3 DNA follows: TGTGCCAGCAGTTTATCAGGGGCTGTACAGACCCAGTACTTC. Translated: CASSLSGAVQTQYF.

The chain joins TRBV6-5 to TRBJ2-3; TRBD1 might be the D (5 bases). The germline V gene encodes CDR1 MNHEY and CDR2 SVGAGI. Trimming took 0 bases from V and 2 from J, leaving 9 bases between them. The CDR3 spans 15 residues. The DNA of the CDR3 is TGTGCCAGCAGTTACTCGGGGCCCTACACAGATACGCAGTATTTT. This sequence encodes CASSYSGPYTDTQYF.

The gene calls are TRBV6-5 and TRBJ1-2; perhaps TRBD1 as D (6 bases). The V gene lost 4 bases and the J gene lost 4 bases, with 13 bases spanning the gap. This CDR3 comprises 14 residues. From germline, CDR1 is MNHEY and CDR2 SVGAGI. Here the CDR3 DNA reads TGTGCCAGCAGTTCTTTAGGGGGGGTCTATGGCTACACCTTC. This codes for CASSSLGGVYGYTF.

This clone came up once. This rearrangement joins TRBV5-1 to TRBJ1-6; 7 bases line up with TRBD1. V lost 4 bases, J lost 9 bases, and 7 bases stayed unmatched. This CDR3 is 14 amino acids long. The germline V gene encodes CDR1 SGHRS and CDR2 YFSETQ. The CDR3 here is CASSLGQASSPLHF. The CDR3 bases are TGCGCCAGCAGCCTCGGACAGGCTTCTTCACCCCTCCACTTT.

The chain joins TRBV18 to TRBJ1-2; D possibly corresponds to TRBD1 (5 bases). V lost 3 bases and J 7 bases, leaving 24 bases between the germline ends. Germline V gene lookup returns CDR1 KGHSH and CDR2 LQKENI. The CDR3 runs to 17 residues. CDR3 loop: CASSPRMAARDLSGYTF. The CDR3 DNA is TGTGCCAGCTCACCTCGAATGGCGGCCAGGGATCTCTCTGGCTACACCTTC.

The chain employs TRBV7-2 and TRBJ2-1; 7 bases are shared with TRBD2. With 5 bases clipped from V and 9 bases from J, the junction kept 7 bases outside the gene matches. Germline-derived CDR1 and CDR2 are SGHTA and FQGNSA. CDR3 length: 13 amino acids. CDR3 DNA sequence: TGTGCCAGCAGCCTCCAGCGGGGAGGTGAGCAGTTCTTC. Amino acid sequence: CASSLQRGGEQFF.

The V call is TRBV4-1, the J call TRBJ1-3; D perhaps matches TRBD1 (5 bases). In germline, CDR1 is MGHRA, CDR2 YSYEKL. Trimming cost V 10 bases and J 2 bases, with 15 bases left between them. The CDR3 is 14 amino acids. This CDR3 is CATSGFSPGNTIYF. The CDR3 bases are TGCGCCACCTCAGGGTTTTCGCCTGGAAACACCATATATTTT.

J is TRBJ2-2 and V is TRBV7-2, with TRBD2 matching 10 bases. The CDR3 is 19 residues long. CDR1 SGHTA and CDR2 FQGNSA come from the germline V gene. Trimming cost V 2 bases and J 4 bases; bases outside gene matches: 13. The CDR3 nucleotides read TGTGCCAGCAGCTTAAGAGGAGCGGGAGGGCCCCGGCCCACCGGGGAGCTGTTTTTT. Its protein product is CASSLRGAGGPRPTGELFF.

This sequence joins TRBV6-5 and TRBJ1-4; D unresolved. Germline-derived CDR1 and CDR2 are MNHEY and SVGAGI. Trimming removed 2 bases at V and 0 bases at J, with 4 bases between. This CDR3 comprises 14 residues. The CDR3 region is CASSYSPTNEKLFF. In DNA form, the CDR3 reads TGTGCCAGCAGTTACAGCCCAACTAATGAAAAACTGTTTTTT.

This chain joins TRBV7-2 and TRBJ1-5; D is undetermined. Germline-derived CDR1 and CDR2 are SGHTA and FQGNSA. The CDR3 loop spans 15 amino acids. V shed 1 base and J shed 4 bases, with 11 bases lying between them. This CDR3 is CASSLGQAFNQPQHF. CDR3 coding DNA: TGTGCCAGCAGCTTAGGTCAGGCATTTAATCAGCCCCAGCATTTT.

The table lists this clone with many counts. V gene TRBV27 combines with J gene TRBJ1-2; TRBD1 might be the D (6 bases). With 4 bases removed from V and 2 bases from J, the gap between germline ends came to 20 bases. The length of the CDR3 is 17 residues. Germline CDR1 MNHEY, CDR2 SMNVEV (reference sequence). The CDR3 region has the DNA TGTGCCAGCAGTTCTTTATCTCAGGGGTTCAAGAACTATGGCTACACCTTC. Amino acid sequence: CASSSLSQGFKNYGYTF.

The chain uses TRBV4-3 and TRBJ2-5; 8 bases are shared with TRBD2. CDR1 LGHNA and CDR2 YSLEER come from the germline V gene. The CDR3 runs to 15 residues. V trimming: 0 bases; J trimming: 5 bases; junction bases outside the gene matches: 5. The CDR3 sequence: CASSQEREEGETQYF. As DNA, the CDR3 is TGCGCCAGCAGCCAAGAGCGGGAGGAAGGGGAGACCCAGTACTTC.

This chain connects TRBV9 to TRBJ1-2, with 7 bases lining up with TRBD1. Germline V gene lookup returns CDR1 SGDLS and CDR2 YYNGEE. The junction had 12 bases not matched to a gene; V was cut back by 4 bases and J by 6 bases. This CDR3 has 15 amino acids. The DNA for the CDR3 is TGTGCCAGCAGCCCTTCAGGGGGTAGATCAGATGGCTACACCTTC. It is translated as CASSPSGGRSDGYTF.

This rearrangement joins TRBV18 to TRBJ2-5; perhaps TRBD1 as D (5 bases). Trimming stripped 4 bases from V and 2 bases from J, with 11 bases between. The germline gives CDR1 KGHSH, CDR2 LQKENI. CDR3 size: 14 residues. As DNA, the CDR3 is TGTGCCAGCTCACGGGGCGGCGTACAAGAGACCCAGTACTTC. Translating gives CASSRGGVQETQYF.

The chain uses TRBV13 and TRBJ1-1; 7 positions agree with TRBD1. The CDR3 is made up of 15 amino acids. V dropped 1 base and J dropped 1; count of bases not matched to a gene: 3. Looked up from germline, CDR1 is PRHDT and CDR2 is FYEKMQ (reference sequence). CDR3 in amino acids: CASSLARTGNTEAFF. In nucleotides, the CDR3 is TGTGCCAGCAGCTTAGCCCGGACAGGGAACACTGAAGCTTTCTTT.

The chain carries TRBV4-2 and TRBJ1-3; D is undetermined. This CDR3 comprises 17 residues. V lost 1 base and J lost 0, with 13 bases in between. The germline CDR1 and CDR2 sequences are LGHNA and YNFKEQ. CDR3 nucleotide sequence: TGTGCCAGCAGCCAAGTCTCCGCATCAGGCTCTGGAAACACCATATATTTT. Amino acids: CASSQVSASGSGNTIYF.

The gene calls are TRBV24-1 and TRBJ1-2; 10 nucleotides line up with TRBD1. Germline values: CDR1 KGHDR, CDR2 SFDVKD. Losses at the gene ends were 4 bases for V and 8 bases for J; bases not matched to a gene: 9. CDR3 length: 15 amino acids. Here the CDR3 reads CATSDPRQGARGYTF. The CDR3 DNA reads as TGTGCCACCAGTGACCCGAGACAGGGGGCGAGGGGCTACACCTTC.

This sequence joins TRBV21-1 and TRBJ1-5. TRBV21-1 is a documented pseudogene. CDR3 length: 18 amino acids. The CDR3 coding sequence is TGTGCCAGCAGCCACTTCGGGCGGGGATATCGGAGCAATCAGCCCCAGCATTTT. It codes for CASSHFGRGYRSNQPQHF.